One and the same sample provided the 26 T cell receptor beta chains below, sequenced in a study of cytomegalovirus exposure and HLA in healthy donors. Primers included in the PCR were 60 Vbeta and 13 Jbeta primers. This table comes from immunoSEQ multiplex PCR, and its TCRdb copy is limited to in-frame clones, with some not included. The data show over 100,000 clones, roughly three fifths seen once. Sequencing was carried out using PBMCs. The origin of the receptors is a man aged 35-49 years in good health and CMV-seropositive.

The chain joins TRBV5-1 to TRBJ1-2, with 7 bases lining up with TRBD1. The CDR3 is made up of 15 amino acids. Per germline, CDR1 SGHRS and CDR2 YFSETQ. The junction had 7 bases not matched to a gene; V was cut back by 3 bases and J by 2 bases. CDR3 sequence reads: CASSSGGLDNYGYTF. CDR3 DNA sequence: TGCGCCAGCAGCTCAGGGGGGCTGGACAACTATGGCTACACCTTC.

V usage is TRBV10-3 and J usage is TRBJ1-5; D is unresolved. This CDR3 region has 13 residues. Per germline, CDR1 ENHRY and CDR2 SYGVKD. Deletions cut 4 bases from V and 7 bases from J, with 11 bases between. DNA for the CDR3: TGTGCCATCAGTGGGGGAGATATACAGCCCCAGCATTTT. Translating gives CAISGGDIQPQHF.

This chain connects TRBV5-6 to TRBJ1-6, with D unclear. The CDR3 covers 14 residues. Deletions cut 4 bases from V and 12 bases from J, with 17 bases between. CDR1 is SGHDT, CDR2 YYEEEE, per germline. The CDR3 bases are TGTGCCAGCAGCCTTTCGGGAGACCGATTACCCCTCCACTTT. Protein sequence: CASSLSGDRLPLHF. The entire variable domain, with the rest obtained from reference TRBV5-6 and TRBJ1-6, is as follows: DAGVTQSPTHLIKTRGQQVTLRCSPKSGHDTVSWYQQALGQGPQFIFQYYEEEERQRGNFPDRFSGHQFPNYSSELNVNALLLGDSALYLCASSLSGDRLPLHFGNGTRLTVT.

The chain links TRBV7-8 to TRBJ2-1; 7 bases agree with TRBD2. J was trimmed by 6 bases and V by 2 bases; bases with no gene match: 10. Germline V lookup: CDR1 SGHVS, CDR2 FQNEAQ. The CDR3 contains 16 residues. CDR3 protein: CASSLRAGALINEQFF. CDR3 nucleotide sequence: TGTGCCAGCAGCTTAAGGGCGGGAGCCCTAATCAATGAGCAGTTCTTC.

The CDR3 protein is CASSSYRGQSYEQYF. As DNA, the CDR3 is TGTGCCAGCAGCTCTTACAGGGGACAATCCTACGAGCAGTACTTC. This chain uses TRBV14 with TRBJ2-7; 7 bases agree with TRBD1. V lost 5 bases, J lost 1 base, and 8 bases stayed unmatched. Germline-derived CDR1 and CDR2 are SGHDN and FVKESK. The CDR3 spans 15 residues.

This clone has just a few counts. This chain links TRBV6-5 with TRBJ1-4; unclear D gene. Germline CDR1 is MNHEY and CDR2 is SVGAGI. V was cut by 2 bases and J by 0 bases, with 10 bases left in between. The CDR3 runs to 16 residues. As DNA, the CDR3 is TGTGCCAGCAGTTACACTCCCCAGGCAACTAATGAAAAACTGTTTTTT. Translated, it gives CASSYTPQATNEKLFF.

The CDR3: CASSLQGGANTDTQYF. The CDR3 DNA reads TGTGCCAGCAGTTTACAAGGGGGCGCAAACACAGATACGCAGTATTTT. The chain has TRBV28 and TRBJ2-3; the match to TRBD1 covers 7 bases. With 2 bases clipped from V and 2 bases from J, the junction kept 7 bases outside the gene matches. The CDR3 is 16 amino acids. Germline lookup yields CDR1 MDHEN and CDR2 SYDVKM.

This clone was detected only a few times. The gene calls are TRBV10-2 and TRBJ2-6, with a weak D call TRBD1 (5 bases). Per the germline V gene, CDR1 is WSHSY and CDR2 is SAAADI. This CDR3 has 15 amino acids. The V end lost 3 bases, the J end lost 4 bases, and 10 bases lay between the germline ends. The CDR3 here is CASSEGVSGANVLTF. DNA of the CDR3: TGCGCCAGCAGTGAAGGGGTTTCAGGGGCCAACGTCCTGACTTTC.

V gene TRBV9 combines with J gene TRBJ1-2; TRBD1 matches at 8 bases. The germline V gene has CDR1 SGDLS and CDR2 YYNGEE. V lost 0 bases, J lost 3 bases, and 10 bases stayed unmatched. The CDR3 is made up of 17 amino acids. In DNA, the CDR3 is TGTGCCAGCAGCGTAGCAAGGGACAGGAGCACTTACTATGGCTACACCTTC. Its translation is CASSVARDRSTYYGYTF. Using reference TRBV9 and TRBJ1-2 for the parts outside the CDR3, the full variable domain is DSGVTQTPKHLITATGQRVTLRCSPRSGDLSVYWYQQSLDQGLQFLIQYYNGEERAKGNILERFSAQQFPDLHSELNLSSLELGDSALYFCASSVARDRSTYYGYTFGSGTRLTVV.

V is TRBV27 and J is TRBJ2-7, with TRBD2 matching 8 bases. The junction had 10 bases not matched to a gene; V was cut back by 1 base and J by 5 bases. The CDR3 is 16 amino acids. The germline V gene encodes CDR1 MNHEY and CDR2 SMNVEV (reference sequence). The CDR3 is CASSLYSGTRTNEQYF. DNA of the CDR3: TGTGCCAGCAGTTTATATTCCGGGACTAGGACTAACGAGCAGTACTTC.

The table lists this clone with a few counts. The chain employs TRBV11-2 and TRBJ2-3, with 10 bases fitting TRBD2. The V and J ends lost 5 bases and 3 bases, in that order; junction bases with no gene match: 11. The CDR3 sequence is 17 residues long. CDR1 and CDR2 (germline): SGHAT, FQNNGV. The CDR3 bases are TGTGCCAGCAGCCCACTCGATTGGACTAGCGGTACAGATACGCAGTATTTT. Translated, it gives CASSPLDWTSGTDTQYF.

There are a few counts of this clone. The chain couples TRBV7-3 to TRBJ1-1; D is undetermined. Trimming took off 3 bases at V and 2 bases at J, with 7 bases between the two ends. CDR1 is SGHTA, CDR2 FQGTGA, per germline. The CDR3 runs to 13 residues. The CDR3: CASSFSRNTEAFF. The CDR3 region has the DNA TGTGCCAGCAGCTTCAGTCGAAACACTGAAGCTTTCTTT.

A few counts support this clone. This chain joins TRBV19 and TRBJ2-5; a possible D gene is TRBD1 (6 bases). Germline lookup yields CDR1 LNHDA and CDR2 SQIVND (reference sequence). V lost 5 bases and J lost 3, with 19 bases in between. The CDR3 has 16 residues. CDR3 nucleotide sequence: TGTGCCAGTAGTCCCGGGACAAGGGCCTACGAAGAGACCCAGTACTTC. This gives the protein CASSPGTRAYEETQYF.

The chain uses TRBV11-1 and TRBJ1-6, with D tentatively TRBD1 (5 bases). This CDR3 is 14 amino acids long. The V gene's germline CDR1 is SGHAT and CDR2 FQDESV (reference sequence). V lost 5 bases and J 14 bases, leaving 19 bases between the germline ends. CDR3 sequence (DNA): TGTGCCAGCAGCGTAGGCCAGGGCCCGAAGGCCCTCCACTTT. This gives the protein CASSVGQGPKALHF.

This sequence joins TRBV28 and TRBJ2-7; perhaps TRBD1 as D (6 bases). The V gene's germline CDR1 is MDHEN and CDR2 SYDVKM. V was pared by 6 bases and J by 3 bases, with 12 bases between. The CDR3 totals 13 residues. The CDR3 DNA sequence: TGTGCCAGCAGCCCGGGACACGGCTACGAGCAGTACTTC. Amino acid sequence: CASSPGHGYEQYF.

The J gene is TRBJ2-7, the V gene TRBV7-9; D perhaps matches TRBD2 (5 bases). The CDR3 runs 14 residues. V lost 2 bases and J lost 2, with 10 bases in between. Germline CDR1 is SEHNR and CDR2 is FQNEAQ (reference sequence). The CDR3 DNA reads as TGTGCCAGCAGCTTATCAGGAGCGGCCTACGAGCAGTACTTC. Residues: CASSLSGAAYEQYF.

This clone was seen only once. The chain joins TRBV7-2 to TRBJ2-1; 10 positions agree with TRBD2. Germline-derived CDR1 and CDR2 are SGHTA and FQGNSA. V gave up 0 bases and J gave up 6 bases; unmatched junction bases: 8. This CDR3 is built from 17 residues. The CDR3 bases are TGTGCCAGCAGCTTAGCCTCGACTAGCGGGCCACTCAATGAGCAGTTCTTC. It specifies CASSLASTSGPLNEQFF.

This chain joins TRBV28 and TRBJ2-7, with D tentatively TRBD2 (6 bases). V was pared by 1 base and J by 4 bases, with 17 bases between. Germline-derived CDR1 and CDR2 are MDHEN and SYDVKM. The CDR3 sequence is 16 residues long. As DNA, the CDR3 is TGTGCCAGCAGTTTATCTCCCAGGGAGGTGGAGTACGAGCAGTACTTC. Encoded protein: CASSLSPREVEYEQYF.

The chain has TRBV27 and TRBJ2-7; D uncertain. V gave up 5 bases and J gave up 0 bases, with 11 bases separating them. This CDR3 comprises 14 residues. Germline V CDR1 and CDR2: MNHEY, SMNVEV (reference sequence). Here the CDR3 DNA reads TGTGCCAGCAGTCCGACCTGGGCCTCCTACGAGCAGTACTTC. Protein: CASSPTWASYEQYF.

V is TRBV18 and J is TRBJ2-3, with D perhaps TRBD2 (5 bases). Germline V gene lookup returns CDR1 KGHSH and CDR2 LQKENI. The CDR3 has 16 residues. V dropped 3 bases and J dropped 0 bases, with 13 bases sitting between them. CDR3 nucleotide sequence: TGTGCCAGCTCACCGAGGATAGCGAGAAGCACAGATACGCAGTATTTT. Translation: CASSPRIARSTDTQYF. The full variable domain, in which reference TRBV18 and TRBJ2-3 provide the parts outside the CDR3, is NAGVMQNPRHLVRRRGQEARLRCSPMKGHSHVYWYRQLPEEGLKFMVYLQKENIIDESGMPKERFSAEFPKEGPSILRIQQVVRGDSAAYFCASSPRIARSTDTQYFGPGTRLTVL.

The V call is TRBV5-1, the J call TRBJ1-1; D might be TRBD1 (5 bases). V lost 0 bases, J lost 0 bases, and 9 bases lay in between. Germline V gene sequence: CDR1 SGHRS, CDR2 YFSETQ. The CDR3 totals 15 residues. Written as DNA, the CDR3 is TGCGCCAGCAGCTTGGCCAGGGCCCTGAACACTGAAGCTTTCTTT. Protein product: CASSLARALNTEAFF.

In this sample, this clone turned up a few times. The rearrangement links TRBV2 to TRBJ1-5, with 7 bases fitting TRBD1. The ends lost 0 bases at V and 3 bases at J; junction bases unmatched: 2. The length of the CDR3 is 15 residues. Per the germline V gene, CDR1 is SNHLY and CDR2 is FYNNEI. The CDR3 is CASSEAGQPNQPQHF. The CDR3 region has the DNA TGTGCCAGCAGTGAAGCGGGACAGCCCAATCAGCCCCAGCATTTT. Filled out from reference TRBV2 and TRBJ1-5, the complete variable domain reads EPEVTQTPSHQVTQMGQEVILRCVPISNHLYFYWYRQILGQKVEFLVSFYNNEISEKSEIFDDQFSVERPDGSNFTLKIRSTKLEDSAMYFCASSEAGQPNQPQHFGDGTRLSIL.

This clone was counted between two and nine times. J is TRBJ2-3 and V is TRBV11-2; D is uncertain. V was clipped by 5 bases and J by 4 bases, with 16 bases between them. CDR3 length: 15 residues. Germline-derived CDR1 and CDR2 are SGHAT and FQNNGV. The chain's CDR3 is CASSPGAVVADTQYF. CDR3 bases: TGTGCCAGCAGCCCTGGAGCCGTAGTCGCAGATACGCAGTATTTT.

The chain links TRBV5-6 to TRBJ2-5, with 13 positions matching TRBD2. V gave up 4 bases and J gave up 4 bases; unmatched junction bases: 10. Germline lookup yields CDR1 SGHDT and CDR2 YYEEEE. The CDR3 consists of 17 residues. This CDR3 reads CASSGRTSGSWGETQYF. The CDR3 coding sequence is TGTGCCAGCAGCGGCAGGACTAGCGGGAGCTGGGGAGAGACCCAGTACTTC.

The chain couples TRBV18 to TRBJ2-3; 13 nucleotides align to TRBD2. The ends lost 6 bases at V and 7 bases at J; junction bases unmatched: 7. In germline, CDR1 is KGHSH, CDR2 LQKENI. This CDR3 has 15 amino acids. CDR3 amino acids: CASSILAGGLNTQYF. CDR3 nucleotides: TGTGCCAGCTCGATACTAGCGGGAGGGCTAAATACGCAGTATTTT.

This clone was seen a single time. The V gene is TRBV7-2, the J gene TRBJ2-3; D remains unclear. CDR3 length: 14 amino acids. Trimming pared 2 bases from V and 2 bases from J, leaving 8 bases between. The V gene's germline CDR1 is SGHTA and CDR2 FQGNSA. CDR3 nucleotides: TGTGCCAGCAGCTTATCAATAGACACAGATACGCAGTATTTT. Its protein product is CASSLSIDTDTQYF.